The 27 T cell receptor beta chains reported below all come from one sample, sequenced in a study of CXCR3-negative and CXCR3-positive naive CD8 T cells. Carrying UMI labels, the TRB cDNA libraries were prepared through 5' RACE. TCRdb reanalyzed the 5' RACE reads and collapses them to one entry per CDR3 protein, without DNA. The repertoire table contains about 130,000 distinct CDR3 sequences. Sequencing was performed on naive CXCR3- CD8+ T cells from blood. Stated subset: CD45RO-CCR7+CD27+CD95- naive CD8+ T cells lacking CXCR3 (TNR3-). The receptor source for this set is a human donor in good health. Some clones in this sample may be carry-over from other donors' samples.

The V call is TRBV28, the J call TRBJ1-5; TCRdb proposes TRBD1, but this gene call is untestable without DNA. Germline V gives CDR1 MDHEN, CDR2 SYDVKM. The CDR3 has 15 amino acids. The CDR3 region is CASSWGQGLYQPQHF.

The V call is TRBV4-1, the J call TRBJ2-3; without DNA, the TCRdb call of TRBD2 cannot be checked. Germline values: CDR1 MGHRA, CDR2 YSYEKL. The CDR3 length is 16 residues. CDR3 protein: CASSPRTSGPTDTQYF.

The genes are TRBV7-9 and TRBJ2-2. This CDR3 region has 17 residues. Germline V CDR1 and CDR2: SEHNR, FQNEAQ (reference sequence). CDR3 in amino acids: CASSFPKGYANTGELFF.

CDR3 sequence: CASSLGRGLGNEQFF. The V gene is TRBV6-2 or TRBV6-3, the J gene TRBJ2-1; the D gene TCRdb calls, TRBD1, cannot be checked with no DNA. Germline V gene lookup returns CDR1 MNHEY and CDR2 SVGEGT. This CDR3 region has 15 residues.

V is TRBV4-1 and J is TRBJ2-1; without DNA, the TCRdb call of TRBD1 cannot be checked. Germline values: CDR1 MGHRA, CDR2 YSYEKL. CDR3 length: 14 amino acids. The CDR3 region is CASSQVPGKNEQFF.

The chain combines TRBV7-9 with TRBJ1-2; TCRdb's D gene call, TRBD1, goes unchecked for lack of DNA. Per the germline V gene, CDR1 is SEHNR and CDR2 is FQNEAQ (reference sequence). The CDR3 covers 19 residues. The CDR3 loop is CASRSTIRTGQTGNYGYTF.

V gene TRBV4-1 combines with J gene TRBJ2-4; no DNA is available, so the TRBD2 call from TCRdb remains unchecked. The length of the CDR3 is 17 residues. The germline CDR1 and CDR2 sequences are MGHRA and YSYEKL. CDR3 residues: CASSQDGSPLAKNIQYF.

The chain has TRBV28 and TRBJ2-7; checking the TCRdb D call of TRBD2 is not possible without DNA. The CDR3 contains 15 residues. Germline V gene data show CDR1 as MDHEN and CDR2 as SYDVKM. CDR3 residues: CASRGTSGNLYEQYF. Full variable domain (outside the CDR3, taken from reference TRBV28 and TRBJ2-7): DVKVTQSSRYLVKRTGEKVFLECVQDMDHENMFWYRQDPGLGLRLIYFSYDVKMKEKGDIPEGYSVSREKKERFSLILESASTNQTSMYLCASRGTSGNLYEQYFGPGTRLTVT.

CDR3 sequence: CASSPGLRNTEAFF. This chain uses TRBV6-5 with TRBJ1-1. The CDR3 totals 14 residues. Germline CDR1 reads MNHEY; CDR2 reads SVGAGI.

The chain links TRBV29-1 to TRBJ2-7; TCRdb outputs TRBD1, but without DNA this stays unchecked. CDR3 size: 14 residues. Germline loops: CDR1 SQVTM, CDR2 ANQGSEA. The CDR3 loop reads CSVEWGQGAGEQYF.

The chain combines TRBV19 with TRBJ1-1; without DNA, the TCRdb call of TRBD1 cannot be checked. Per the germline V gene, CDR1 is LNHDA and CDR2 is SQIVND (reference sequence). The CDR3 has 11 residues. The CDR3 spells CASSPGTEAFF.

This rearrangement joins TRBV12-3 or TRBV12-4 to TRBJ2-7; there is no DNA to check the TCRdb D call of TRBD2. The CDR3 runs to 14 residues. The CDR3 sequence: CASSDRTSSLEQYF.

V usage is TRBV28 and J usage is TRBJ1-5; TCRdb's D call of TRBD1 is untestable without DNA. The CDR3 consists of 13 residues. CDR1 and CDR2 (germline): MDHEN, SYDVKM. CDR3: CASAGTGAQPQHF.

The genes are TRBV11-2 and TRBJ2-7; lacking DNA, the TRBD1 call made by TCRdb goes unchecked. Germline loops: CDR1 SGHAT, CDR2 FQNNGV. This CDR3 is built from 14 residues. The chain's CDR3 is CASSRDRGGYEQYF.

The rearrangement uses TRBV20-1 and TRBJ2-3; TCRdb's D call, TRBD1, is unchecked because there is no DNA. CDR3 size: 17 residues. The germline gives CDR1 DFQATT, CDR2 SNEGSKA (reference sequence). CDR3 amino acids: CSAREGTAYLSTDTQYF.

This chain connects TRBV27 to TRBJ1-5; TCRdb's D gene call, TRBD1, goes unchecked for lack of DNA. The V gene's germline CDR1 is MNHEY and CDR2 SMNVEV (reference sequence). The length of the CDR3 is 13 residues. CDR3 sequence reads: CASSWTGNQPQHF.

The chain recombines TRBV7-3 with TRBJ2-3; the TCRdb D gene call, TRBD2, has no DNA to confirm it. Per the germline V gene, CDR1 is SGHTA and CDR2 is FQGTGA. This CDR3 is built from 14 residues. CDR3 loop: CASSLIAATDTQYF.

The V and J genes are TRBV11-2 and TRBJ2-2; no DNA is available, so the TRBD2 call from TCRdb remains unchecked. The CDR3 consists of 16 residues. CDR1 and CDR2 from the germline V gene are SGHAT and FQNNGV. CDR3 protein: CASSSTGGGFGGELVF. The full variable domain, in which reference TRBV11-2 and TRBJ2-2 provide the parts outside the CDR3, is EAGVAQSPRYKIIEKRQSVAFWCNPISGHATLYWYQQILGQGPKLLIQFQNNGVVDDSQLPKDRFSAERLKGVDSTLKIQPAKLEDSAVYLCASSSTGGGFGGELVFGEGSRLTVL.

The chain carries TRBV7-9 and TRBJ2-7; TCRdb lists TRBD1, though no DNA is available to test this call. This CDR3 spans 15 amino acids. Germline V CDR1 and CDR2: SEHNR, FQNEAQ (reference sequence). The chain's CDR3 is CASSLVGQGANEQYF.

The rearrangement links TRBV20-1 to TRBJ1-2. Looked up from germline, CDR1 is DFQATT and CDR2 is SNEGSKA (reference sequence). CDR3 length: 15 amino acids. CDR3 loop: CSARDLTGRHYGYTF.

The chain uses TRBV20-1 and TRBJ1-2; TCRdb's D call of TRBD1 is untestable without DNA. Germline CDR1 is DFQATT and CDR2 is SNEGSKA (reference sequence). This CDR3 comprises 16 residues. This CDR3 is CSARDLLGGRDYGYTF.

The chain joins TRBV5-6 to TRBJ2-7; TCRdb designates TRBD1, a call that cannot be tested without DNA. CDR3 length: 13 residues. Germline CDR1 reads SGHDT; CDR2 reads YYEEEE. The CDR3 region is CASSFWGPYEQYF.

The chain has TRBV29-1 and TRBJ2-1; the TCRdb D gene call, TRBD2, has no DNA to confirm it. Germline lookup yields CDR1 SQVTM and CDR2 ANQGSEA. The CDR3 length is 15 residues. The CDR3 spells CSVSGGALSYNEQFF.

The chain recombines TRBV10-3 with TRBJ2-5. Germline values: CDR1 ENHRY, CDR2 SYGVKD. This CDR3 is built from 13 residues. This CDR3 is CAISESSQETQYF.

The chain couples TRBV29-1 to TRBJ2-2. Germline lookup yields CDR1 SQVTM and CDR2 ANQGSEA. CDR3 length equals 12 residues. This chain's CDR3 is CSVEANTGELFF.

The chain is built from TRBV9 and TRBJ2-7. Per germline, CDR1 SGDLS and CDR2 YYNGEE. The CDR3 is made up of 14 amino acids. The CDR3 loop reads CASSDGRLNYEQYF.

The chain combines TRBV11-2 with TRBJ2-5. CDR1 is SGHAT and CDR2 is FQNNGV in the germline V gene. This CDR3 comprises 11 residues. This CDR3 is CASSYLETQYF.